This T cell receptor (beta chain) was obtained from a study of T cells in Graves' hyperthyroidism and ophthalmopathy. This clonotype appeared many times. Using RNA transcripts as the source, TCR beta CDR3 regions were amplified. The HTBI set primed first-round TCR CDR3 RT-PCR. TCRdb redid the calling of the multiplex PCR reads with MiXCR, one entry per CDR3 protein. Among 350,000 or so distinct CDR3 sequences, about a sixth were seen once, and the ten largest hold 34%. Every diagnosis used clinical symptoms, serum thyroxine and TRAb, thyroid ultrasound and orbital computed tomography. First hyperthyroidism diagnosis is when the blood sample was obtained, before any ophthalmopathy symptoms. Source material for PBMCs was around 10 ml fresh peripheral blood. V was clipped by 6 bases and J by 7 bases, with 18 bases between them. Germline-derived CDR1 and CDR2 are SGHVS and FQNEAQ. This CDR3 is 15 amino acids long.

The sample was blood. The clonotype comes from a woman in her twenties or thirties with Graves' hyperthyroidism that later progressed to Graves' ophthalmopathy. V gene TRBV7-8 combines with J gene TRBJ1-4, with D possibly being TRBD1 (5 bases). This CDR3 is CASSLPGLGVEKLFF. CDR3 DNA sequence: TGTGCCAGCAGTTTACCGGGACTAGGGGTTGAAAAACTGTTTTTT.